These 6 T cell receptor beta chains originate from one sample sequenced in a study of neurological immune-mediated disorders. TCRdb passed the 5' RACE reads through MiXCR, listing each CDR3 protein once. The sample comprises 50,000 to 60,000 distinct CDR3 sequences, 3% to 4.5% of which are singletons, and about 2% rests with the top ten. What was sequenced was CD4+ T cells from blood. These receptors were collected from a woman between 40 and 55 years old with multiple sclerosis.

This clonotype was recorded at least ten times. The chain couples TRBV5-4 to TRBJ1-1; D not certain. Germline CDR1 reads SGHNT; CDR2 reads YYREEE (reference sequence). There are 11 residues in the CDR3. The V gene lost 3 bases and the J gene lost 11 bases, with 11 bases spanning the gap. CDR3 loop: CASSSSTRAFF. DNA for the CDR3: TGTGCCAGCAGCTCGTCAACTCGGGCTTTCTTT.

CDR3 protein: CSVTGSYYEQYF. The CDR3, as DNA: TGCAGCGTCACAGGGTCCTACTACGAGCAGTACTTC. The rearrangement joins TRBV29-1 to TRBJ2-7; the D gene is possibly TRBD1 (6 bases). The length of the CDR3 is 12 residues. Germline values: CDR1 SQVTM, CDR2 ANQGSEA. V was cut by 6 bases and J by 3 bases, with 12 bases left in between.

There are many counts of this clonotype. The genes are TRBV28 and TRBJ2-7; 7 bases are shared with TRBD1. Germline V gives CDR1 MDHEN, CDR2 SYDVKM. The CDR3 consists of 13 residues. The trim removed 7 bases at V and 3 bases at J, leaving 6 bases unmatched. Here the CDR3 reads CASNPGQSYEQYF. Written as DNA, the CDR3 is TGTGCCAGCAACCCGGGACAGAGCTACGAGCAGTACTTC.

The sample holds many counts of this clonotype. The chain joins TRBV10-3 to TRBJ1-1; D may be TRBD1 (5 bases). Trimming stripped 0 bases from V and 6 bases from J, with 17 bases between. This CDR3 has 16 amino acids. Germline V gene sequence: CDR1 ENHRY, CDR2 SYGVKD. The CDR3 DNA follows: TGTGCCATCAGTGAGTCGGGGGGATGGCCCCCCTCTGAAGCTTTCTTT. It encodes CAISESGGWPPSEAFF.

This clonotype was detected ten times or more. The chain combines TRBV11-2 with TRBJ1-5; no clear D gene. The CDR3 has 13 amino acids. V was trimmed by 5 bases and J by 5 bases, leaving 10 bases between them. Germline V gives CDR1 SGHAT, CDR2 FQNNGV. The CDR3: CASSPDGYQPQHF. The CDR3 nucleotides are TGTGCCAGCAGCCCCGACGGATATCAGCCCCAGCATTTT.

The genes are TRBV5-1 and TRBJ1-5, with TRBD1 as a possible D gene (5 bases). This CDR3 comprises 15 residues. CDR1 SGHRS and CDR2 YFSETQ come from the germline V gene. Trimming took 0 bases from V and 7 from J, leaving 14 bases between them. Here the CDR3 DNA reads TGCGCCAGCAGCTTGGAACCAGGGTCTTGGCAGCCCCAGCATTTT. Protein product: CASSLEPGSWQPQHF.